The 31 T cell receptor beta chains presented below share a single source sample, sequenced in a study of T cell repertoires in cytomegalovirus infection. One entry per CDR3 protein results from TCRdb running MiXCR on the reads. The table records under 200,000 distinct CDR3 sequences, 17% of them present only once. The sequenced sample consisted of CD8+ T cells from PBMCs. The source is a human donor in good health (CMV status not recorded). Some clones in this sample may be carry-over from other donors' samples.

This CDR3 reads CASSLSLVWREPYEQYF. In nucleotides, the CDR3 is TGTGCCAGCAGCTTGTCCTTAGTCTGGCGGGAGCCCTACGAGCAGTACTTC. V is TRBV11-2 and J is TRBJ2-7; TRBD2 matches 7 bases. The V and J ends lost 3 bases and 2 bases, in that order; junction bases with no gene match: 13. CDR1 is SGHAT, CDR2 FQNNGV, per germline. The CDR3 runs 17 residues.

The CDR3 sequence: CASSLGGTGTHGYTF. In DNA, the CDR3 is TGTGCCAGCAGCTTAGGAGGGACAGGGACCCATGGCTACACCTTC. The chain joins TRBV7-9 to TRBJ1-2; 9 nucleotides line up with TRBD1. The CDR3 extends over 15 amino acids. V trimming: 1 base; J trimming: 6 bases; junction bases outside the gene matches: 6. Germline V gene lookup returns CDR1 SEHNR and CDR2 FQNEAQ (reference sequence).

This clonotype was seen repeatedly, ten times or more. This sequence joins TRBV6-4 and TRBJ2-3, with 11 bases lining up with TRBD2. The germline V gene has CDR1 MRHNA and CDR2 SNTAGT. The CDR3 sequence is 15 residues long. The ends lost 5 bases at V and 1 base at J; junction bases unmatched: 2. DNA of the CDR3: TGTGCCAGCAGTCTACTAGCGGGGGGCACAGATACGCAGTATTTT. Protein: CASSLLAGGTDTQYF.

The chain carries TRBV5-6 and TRBJ1-1; D may be TRBD1 (6 bases). The CDR3 consists of 13 residues. Germline V CDR1 and CDR2: SGHDT, YYEEEE. The ends were cut back, 0 bases at V and 6 bases at J, with 9 bases in the middle. CDR3 sequence reads: CASSLGDIAEAFF. DNA of the CDR3: TGTGCCAGCAGCTTGGGGGACATCGCTGAAGCTTTCTTT.

This clonotype appeared a few times. V usage is TRBV11-3 and J usage is TRBJ2-1; 10 bases map to TRBD2. The J segment lost 6 bases and the V segment lost 4 bases, leaving 9 bases of the junction unmatched. The CDR3 consists of 16 residues. The germline V gene encodes CDR1 SGHNT and CDR2 YENEEA. The CDR3 protein is CASSSPQSGRANEQFF. CDR3 DNA sequence: TGTGCCAGCAGCTCTCCCCAGAGCGGGAGGGCCAATGAGCAGTTCTTC.

This CDR3 is CASSLVGAREQYF. The CDR3 region has the DNA TGTGCCAGCAGCTTGGTGGGGGCTCGCGAGCAGTACTTC. The rearrangement joins TRBV5-6 to TRBJ2-7; TRBD1 might be the D (6 bases). V dropped 0 bases and J dropped 6 bases, with 10 bases sitting between them. Germline loops: CDR1 SGHDT, CDR2 YYEEEE. The CDR3 runs to 13 residues. Filled out from reference TRBV5-6 and TRBJ2-7, the complete variable domain reads DAGVTQSPTHLIKTRGQQVTLRCSPKSGHDTVSWYQQALGQGPQFIFQYYEEEERQRGNFPDRFSGHQFPNYSSELNVNALLLGDSALYLCASSLVGAREQYFGPGTRLTVT.

The CDR3 DNA reads TGTGCCAGCAGCTTCCTAGCGGGTGAGCAGTTCTTC. This sequence encodes CASSFLAGEQFF. The chain joins TRBV11-1 to TRBJ2-1, with TRBD2 matching 8 bases. CDR3 size: 12 residues. Unmatched junction bases numbered 1, after V lost 3 bases and J lost 9 bases. Germline assignment: CDR1 SGHAT and CDR2 FQDESV (reference sequence). The whole variable domain, filled in from reference TRBV11-1 and TRBJ2-1, reads EAEVAQSPRYKITEKSQAVAFWCDPISGHATLYWYRQILGQGPELLVQFQDESVVDDSQLPKDRFSAERLKGVDSTLKIQPAELGDSAMYLCASSFLAGEQFFGPGTRLTVL.

The J gene is TRBJ2-7, the V gene TRBV7-6; TRBD2 aligns across 7 bases. The CDR3 consists of 15 residues. Germline trimming cut 5 bases from V and 2 bases from J; bases unmatched to any gene: 9. Germline CDR1 reads SGHVS; CDR2 reads FNYEAQ. The chain's CDR3 is CASSAGRDYPYEQYF. The CDR3 nucleotides read TGTGCCAGCAGCGCTGGCCGGGACTATCCCTACGAGCAGTACTTC. The variable domain in full, completed from reference TRBV7-6 and TRBJ2-7, reads GAGVSQSPRYKVTKRGQDVALRCDPISGHVSLYWYRQALGQGPEFLTYFNYEAQQDKSGLPNDRFSAERPEGSISTLTIQRTEQRDSAMYRCASSAGRDYPYEQYFGPGTRLTVT.

This clonotype has only a few counts. The chain combines TRBV12-3 or TRBV12-4 with TRBJ1-2; the match to TRBD1 covers 9 bases. The V and J ends lost 4 bases and 2 bases, in that order; junction bases with no gene match: 14. CDR3 size: 18 residues. CDR3 nucleotides: TGTGCCAGCAGTTCCACCCCCGACAGGGGGTACGTGAACTATGGCTACACCTTC. Translating gives CASSSTPDRGYVNYGYTF.

This clonotype was picked up a small number of times. This chain uses TRBV20-1 with TRBJ1-1, with D uncertain. Germline V gene data show CDR1 as DFQATT and CDR2 as SNEGSKA (reference sequence). Trimming removed 0 bases at V and 7 bases at J, with 6 bases between. CDR3 size: 11 residues. The DNA for the CDR3 is TGCAGTGCTAGAGATCTGAATGAAGCTTTCTTT. Its translation is CSARDLNEAFF.

The V call is TRBV19, the J call TRBJ2-3; 12 bases are shared with TRBD1. This CDR3 is built from 16 residues. The germline V gene has CDR1 LNHDA and CDR2 SQIVND (reference sequence). Germline trimming cut 6 bases from V and 3 bases from J; bases unmatched to any gene: 7. DNA of the CDR3: TGTGCCAGTAGCTCCGGGACAGGGGGCCCTACAGATACGCAGTATTTT. It translates to CASSSGTGGPTDTQYF.

As concerns this clonotype: A clone one base away is much larger, so this may be a read error. The chain carries TRBV4-1 and TRBJ2-1; weak D call: TRBD2 (6 bases). CDR3 length: 17 amino acids. V lost 1 base, J lost 0 bases, and 13 bases lay in between. Germline CDR1 and CDR2: MGHRA and YSYEKL. The CDR3 DNA reads TGCGCCAGCAGCCAAGTCGGGACTTCGCGCTCCTACAATGAGCAGTTCTTC. Amino acids: CASSQVGTSRSYNEQFF.

This clonotype was counted only a few times. The rearrangement uses TRBV7-8 and TRBJ2-5, with 8 bases that match TRBD1. The CDR3 has 16 residues. Germline V lookup: CDR1 SGHVS, CDR2 FQNEAQ. J lost 5 bases, V lost 4 bases, and 12 bases had no gene match. The CDR3 nucleotides read TGTGCCAGCAGCTCCAGCCCATTGACAGGGGTTGAGACCCAGTACTTC. It yields the protein CASSSSPLTGVETQYF.

This chain links TRBV12-3 or TRBV12-4 with TRBJ1-2; TRBD1 agrees at 9 bases. Trimming cost V 5 bases and J 5 bases; bases outside gene matches: 6. The CDR3 runs 14 residues. In DNA form, the CDR3 reads TGTGCCAGCAGTCCTCCCGGACAGGGGTATGGCTACACCTTC. It yields the protein CASSPPGQGYGYTF.

The rearrangement links TRBV24-1 to TRBJ2-6; D uncertain. The CDR3 totals 12 residues. Germline CDR1 reads KGHDR; CDR2 reads SFDVKD. V was pared by 8 bases and J by 4 bases, with 5 bases between. The CDR3 sequence: CATMNGANVLTF. CDR3 DNA sequence: TGTGCCACCATGAACGGGGCCAACGTCCTGACTTTC.

This chain connects TRBV11-3 to TRBJ2-1; no clear D gene. Per germline, CDR1 SGHNT and CDR2 YENEEA. The CDR3 is made up of 15 amino acids. The ends were cut back, 0 bases at V and 4 bases at J, with 10 bases in the middle. CDR3 loop: CASSLERAVYNEQFF. DNA for the CDR3: TGTGCCAGCAGCTTAGAAAGGGCGGTGTACAATGAGCAGTTCTTC.

J is TRBJ2-1 and V is TRBV7-6; D is uncertain. CDR1 and CDR2 (germline): SGHVS, FNYEAQ. This CDR3 region has 14 residues. Trimming left V 2 bases short and J 7 bases short, with 12 bases between. The CDR3: CASSLLGVLNEQFF. The CDR3 DNA follows: TGTGCCAGCAGCTTATTAGGAGTCCTAAATGAGCAGTTCTTC.

As concerns this clonotype: One end of the junction is discordant with germline, which a read error may explain. The chain couples TRBV11-2 to TRBJ2-2, with D tentatively TRBD1 (5 bases). Per the germline V gene, CDR1 is SGHAT and CDR2 is FQNNGV. This CDR3 has 16 residues. CDR3: CASSKAQGSNIGELFF. The CDR3 DNA is TGTGCCAGCAGCAAGGCTCAGGGCTCGAACATCGGGGAGCTGTTTTTT.

The chain has TRBV4-1 and TRBJ2-2; 7 bases are a match to TRBD1. V gave up 1 base and J gave up 0 bases; unmatched junction bases: 2. Per germline, CDR1 MGHRA and CDR2 YSYEKL. CDR3 size: 16 residues. CDR3: CASSQGGTANTGELFF. The CDR3 DNA reads TGCGCCAGCAGCCAAGGAGGGACAGCGAACACCGGGGAGCTGTTTTTT.

As concerns this clonotype: Compared with germline, one end of the junction differs, possibly owing to a read error. The chain recombines TRBV15 with TRBJ2-3, with D perhaps TRBD1 (5 bases). In germline, CDR1 is LNHNV, CDR2 YYDKDF (reference sequence). The length of the CDR3 is 16 residues. The CDR3 nucleotides are TGTGCCACCAGCAGATCCAAAAGAGCACTGACAGATACGCAGTATTTC. Its protein is CATSRSKRALTDTQYF.

V and J are TRBV11-2 and TRBJ2-1, with D unclear. The CDR3 extends over 16 amino acids. The V gene's germline CDR1 is SGHAT and CDR2 FQNNGV. V lost 0 bases and J lost 9, with 18 bases in between. CDR3 loop: CASSLDLGIGWTEQFF. The DNA for the CDR3 is TGTGCCAGCAGCTTAGATCTAGGTATAGGCTGGACTGAGCAGTTCTTC.

The table lists this clonotype with many counts. The rearrangement joins TRBV10-3 to TRBJ1-2, with 8 bases aligning to TRBD1. The CDR3 spans 17 residues. The germline V gene encodes CDR1 ENHRY and CDR2 SYGVKD. V shed 3 bases and J 2 bases; nucleotides not matched to a gene: 11. CDR3 nucleotides: TGTGCCATCAGTGATCCTATGACAGGGGCTACAAACTATGGCTACACCTTC. It translates to CAISDPMTGATNYGYTF.

This clonotype was picked up a small number of times. The chain is built from TRBV18 and TRBJ2-7; 9 bases align to TRBD1. Per germline, CDR1 KGHSH and CDR2 LQKENI. The CDR3 has 14 amino acids. V lost 3 bases, J lost 5 bases, and 5 bases stayed unmatched. The CDR3 loop reads CASSPDRDRDEQYF. CDR3 coding DNA: TGTGCCAGCTCACCCGACCGGGACAGGGACGAGCAGTACTTC.

On this clonotype itself: Relative to the germline gene, one junction end is altered; a read error may explain this. The chain carries TRBV9 and TRBJ1-1, with 9 bases lining up with TRBD1. Germline V gene lookup returns CDR1 SGDLS and CDR2 YYNGEE. This CDR3 comprises 15 residues. CDR3 DNA sequence: TGTGCCAGCAGCGCCTCCGGGACAGGGAACTCTGAAGCTTTCTTT. It encodes CASSASGTGNSEAFF.

The sample holds a few counts of this clonotype. This chain connects TRBV11-2 to TRBJ2-1; TRBD2 matches at 8 bases. The CDR3 covers 16 residues. V lost 1 base, J lost 2 bases, and 4 bases stayed unmatched. Germline values: CDR1 SGHAT, CDR2 FQNNGV. CDR3 bases: TGTGCCAGCAGCTTAGTTGCGGGGGGAACCTACAATGAGCAGTTCTTC. Its protein is CASSLVAGGTYNEQFF. The full variable domain, rest sourced from reference TRBV11-2 and TRBJ2-1, is EAGVAQSPRYKIIEKRQSVAFWCNPISGHATLYWYQQILGQGPKLLIQFQNNGVVDDSQLPKDRFSAERLKGVDSTLKIQPAKLEDSAVYLCASSLVAGGTYNEQFFGPGTRLTVL.

This clonotype was counted between two and nine times. The chain employs TRBV19 and TRBJ2-1; TRBD2 might be the D (5 bases). Trimming took 1 base from V and 7 from J, leaving 11 bases between them. This CDR3 has 14 amino acids. Germline V lookup: CDR1 LNHDA, CDR2 SQIVND (reference sequence). CDR3 bases: TGTGCCAGTAGTATAGGAGGAGGAAGGAATGAGCAGTTCTTC. Protein: CASSIGGGRNEQFF.

There are many counts of this clonotype. The CDR3: CSADGTGGLEETQYF. Here the CDR3 DNA reads TGCAGCGCCGATGGGACAGGGGGACTCGAAGAGACCCAGTACTTC. This chain uses TRBV29-1 with TRBJ2-5; 11 bases align to TRBD1. This CDR3 is 15 amino acids long. Germline CDR1 is SQVTM and CDR2 is ANQGSEA. V lost 7 bases, J lost 3 bases, and 10 bases stayed unmatched.

This clonotype has ten or more counts. The chain couples TRBV7-2 to TRBJ2-7, with TRBD1 matching 7 bases. Losses at the gene ends were 3 bases for V and 1 base for J; bases not matched to a gene: 3. Germline lookup yields CDR1 SGHTA and CDR2 FQGNSA. The CDR3 consists of 14 residues. The CDR3 nucleotides read TGTGCCAGCAGCTTTGGGACAGATTCCTACGAGCAGTACTTC. It is translated as CASSFGTDSYEQYF.

This clonotype has only a few counts. V gene TRBV12-3 or TRBV12-4 combines with J gene TRBJ1-2, with TRBD1 as a possible D gene (5 bases). The V end lost 8 bases, the J end lost 4 bases, and 17 bases lay between the germline ends. This CDR3 is 14 amino acids long. The CDR3 here is CASSGPGGTYGYTF. As DNA, the CDR3 is TGTGCCAGCTCGGGCCCGGGGGGGACCTATGGCTACACCTTC.

This clonotype was detected many times. The chain is built from TRBV14 and TRBJ2-2; TRBD2 might be the D (5 bases). With 4 bases removed from V and 6 bases from J, the gap between germline ends came to 12 bases. This CDR3 has 14 residues. CDR1 and CDR2 from the germline V gene are SGHDN and FVKESK. This chain's CDR3 is CASSLRSGAGELFF. The CDR3 nucleotides read TGTGCCAGCAGCCTCAGGTCCGGGGCCGGGGAGCTGTTTTTT.

The sample holds a few counts of this clonotype. This chain connects TRBV5-1 to TRBJ1-1; 8 positions agree with TRBD1. The V segment lost 0 bases and the J segment 6 bases; nucleotides outside the gene matches: 1. CDR1 is SGHRS, CDR2 YFSETQ, per germline. This CDR3 region has 13 residues. CDR3 bases: TGCGCCAGCAGCTTGGACAGGGGGGCTGAAGCTTTCTTT. Protein sequence: CASSLDRGAEAFF.